The rows below give T cell receptor beta chains drawn from one sample of a study of cytomegalovirus exposure and HLA in healthy donors. The data were produced by immunoSEQ multiplex PCR, yet TCRdb's version contains in-frame clones alone and is incomplete. The sample holds roughly 190,000 clones, around 83% seen once. Sample: PBMCs. The receptors here all came from a woman between 18 and 29 years old in good health and CMV-seronegative. Both conserved end residues are part of each CDR3. A D gene is named only where the DNA matches it firmly. A clone size is listed for some rows: how often the clone was seen (once, few, many), or a class if it is expanded.

>.|TRBJ2-3|TRBD2|TRBV5-1
CASSLAPGASGRDTDTQYF
TGCGCCAGCAGCTTGGCCCCGGGAGCTAGCGGGAGAGACACAGATACGCAGTATTTT
>few|TRBJ2-5|.|TRBV6-5
CASSYDRGFQETQYF
TGTGCCAGCAGTTACGATCGCGGTTTCCAAGAGACCCAGTACTTC
>.|TRBJ2-6|.|TRBV7-6
CASSISGTGANVLTF
TGTGCCAGCAGCATCTCGGGAACTGGGGCCAACGTCCTGACTTTC
>.|TRBJ2-3|TRBD2|TRBV7-2
CASSALAGVRADTQYF
TGTGCCAGCAGCGCACTAGCGGGGGTACGAGCAGATACGCAGTATTTT
>.|TRBJ1-5|TRBD1|TRBV19
CASAQGQPQHF
TGTGCCAGTGCACAGGGGCAGCCCCAGCATTTT
>.|TRBJ2-3|.|TRBV5-4
CASSYRGTDTQYF
TGTGCCAGCAGTTACCGGGGCACAGATACGCAGTATTTT
>.|TRBJ1-4|TRBD1|TRBV28
CASSLRDSYEKLFF
TGTGCCAGCAGTTTACGGGACAGTTATGAAAAACTGTTTTTT
>.|TRBJ2-5|.|TRBV29-1
CSVDGETQYF
TGCAGCGTTGACGGAGAGACCCAGTACTTC
>.|TRBJ2-5|TRBD2|TRBV9
CASSGSTTSVFVTQYF
TGTGCCAGCAGCGGGTCAACGACTAGCGTTTTCGTGACCCAGTACTTC
>few|TRBJ2-1|.|TRBV7-9
CASSPPDNEQFF
TGTGCCAGCAGCCCCCCCGACAATGAGCAGTTCTTC
>.|TRBJ2-7|.|TRBV5-1
CARGRDKATLWYEQYF
TGCGCCAGGGGAAGGGACAAGGCTACGCTTTGGTACGAGCAGTACTTC
>.|TRBJ1-3|TRBD1|TRBV11-2
CASSHQDRGGRNTIYF
TGTGCCAGCAGCCACCAGGACAGGGGAGGAAGAAACACCATATATTTT
>.|TRBJ1-5|.|TRBV14
CASSQEGPGRDNQPQHF
TGTGCCAGCAGCCAAGAAGGGCCGGGGAGGGATAATCAGCCCCAGCATTTT
>.|TRBJ2-1|TRBD1|TRBV4-1
CASSPGTGGFDEQFF
TGCGCCAGCAGCCCCGGGACAGGGGGCTTTGATGAGCAGTTCTTC
>.|TRBJ1-2|.|TRBV18
CASSPPSRQDYGYTF
TGTGCCAGCTCACCACCTTCTCGACAGGACTATGGCTACACCTTC
>.|TRBJ2-7|TRBD1|TRBV28
CASRTGGALYEQYF
TGTGCCAGCAGGACAGGGGGCGCCCTCTACGAGCAGTACTTC
>.|TRBJ1-3|TRBD1|TRBV19
CASTIDRGGSGNTIYF
TGTGCCAGTACCATCGACAGGGGTGGCTCTGGAAACACCATATATTTT
>.|TRBJ1-2|.|TRBV6-6
CASSSDQDNLTF
TGTGCCAGCAGCTCAGATCAGGATAATCTCACCTTC
>.|TRBJ2-1|.|TRBV21-1
CASSTRQAGQFF
TGTGCCAGCAGCACCCGACAGGCGGGGCAGTTCTTC
>few|TRBJ1-4|.|TRBV5-4
CASSVGGEDEKLFF
TGTGCCAGCAGCGTGGGGGGGGAGGATGAAAAACTGTTTTTT
>.|TRBJ2-5|TRBD1|TRBV6-5
CASSYGTGEETQYF
TGTGCCAGCAGTTACGGGACAGGGGAAGAGACCCAGTACTTC
>.|TRBJ2-6|.|TRBV4-3
CASSQDLQDKNSGANVLTF
TGCGCCAGCAGCCAAGATCTACAAGACAAAAACTCTGGGGCCAACGTCCTGACTTTC
>.|TRBJ2-1|TRBD2|TRBV29-1
CSVDTSVLSYNEQFF
TGCAGCGTTGACACTAGCGTATTGTCCTACAATGAGCAGTTCTTC
>once|TRBJ2-1|.|TRBV30
CAWSVGPAGEQFF
TGTGCCTGGAGCGTTGGGCCGGCTGGTGAGCAGTTCTTC
>.|TRBJ2-5|TRBD2|TRBV4-3
CASSQGIAGGPRETQYF
TGCGCCAGCAGCCAAGGAATAGCGGGAGGGCCCCGGGAGACCCAGTACTTC
>.|TRBJ1-1|.|TRBV29-1
CSVGPGVITEAFF
TGCAGCGTTGGCCCAGGGGTCATCACTGAAGCTTTCTTT
>.|TRBJ2-5|.|TRBV28
CASSPRFQETQYF
TGTGCCAGCAGCCCGCGGTTTCAAGAGACCCAGTACTTC
>.|TRBJ2-3|.|TRBV28
CASSPGWRANTDTQYF
TGTGCCAGCAGTCCGGGGTGGCGGGCGAACACAGATACGCAGTATTTT
>.|TRBJ1-2|.|TRBV14
CASSQDHPRAYGYTF
TGTGCCAGCAGCCAAGATCATCCTCGAGCCTATGGCTACACCTTC
>.|TRBJ1-1|.|TRBV7-2
CASSFSTGGTYREAFF
TGTGCCAGCAGCTTTTCTACGGGGGGCACCTACCGAGAAGCTTTCTTT
>.|TRBJ1-1|.|TRBV18
CASSPPLRGTEAFF
TGTGCCAGCTCACCACCGCTCAGGGGAACCGAAGCTTTCTTT
>.|TRBJ1-1|.|TRBV19
CASGTSNTEAFF
TGTGCCAGCGGGACTTCGAACACTGAAGCTTTCTTT
>.|TRBJ1-3|.|TRBV7-2
CASSRLVEIGNTIYF
TGTGCCAGCAGCCGCTTAGTAGAGATTGGAAACACCATATATTTT
>.|TRBJ1-1|TRBD1|TRBV29-1
CSVRTGGNTEAFF
TGCAGCGTCCGGACAGGGGGGAACACTGAAGCTTTCTTT
>many|TRBJ1-1|.|TRBV10-3
CAPWENVAFF
TGTGCCCCCTGGGAGAACGTAGCTTTCTTT
>.|TRBJ2-5|TRBD2|TRBV19
CASSTRTSGETQYF
TGTGCCAGTAGTACCCGGACTAGCGGAGAGACCCAGTACTTC
>.|TRBJ2-5|.|TRBV5-8
CASSNRDMASETQYF
TGTGCCAGCAGTAACCGGGACATGGCCTCCGAGACCCAGTACTTC
>.|TRBJ1-5|.|TRBV6-5
CASSYLGANQPQHF
TGTGCCAGCAGTTATCTGGGAGCCAATCAGCCCCAGCATTTT
>.|TRBJ1-2|.|TRBV19
CASEIGGSNYGYTF
TGTGCCAGCGAGATCGGAGGTTCTAACTATGGCTACACCTTC
>.|TRBJ1-2|.|TRBV6-5
CASSSGGPEGYTF
TGTGCCAGCAGTTCGGGGGGCCCGGAAGGCTACACCTTC
>.|TRBJ1-1|.|TRBV28
CASSLNQVGTSTMNTEAFF
TGTGCCAGCAGTTTAAACCAGGTGGGGACATCGACTATGAACACTGAAGCTTTCTTT
>.|TRBJ2-3|.|TRBV6-1
CASSEAGGWDTQYF
TGTGCCAGCAGTGAAGCAGGAGGGTGGGATACGCAGTATTTT
>.|TRBJ2-1|TRBD1|TRBV19
CASSIRGTGGLWNEQFF
TGTGCCAGTAGTATTCGAGGGACAGGAGGCCTGTGGAATGAGCAGTTCTTC